This TCR beta chain was captured by sequencing in a study of shared clonotypes between healthy human individuals. TCRdb's table, derived via immunoSEQ multiplex PCR, lists solely in-frame clones and lacks some. This repertoire shows 2 million to 2.5 million clones, approximately 95% found once; its top ten account for under 0.45%. With V trimmed by 2 bases and J by 0 bases, 0 bases remained unmatched. The CDR3 runs to 14 residues. Germline CDR1 GTSNPN, CDR2 SVGIG (reference sequence). The chain links TRBV30 to TRBJ1-4; 7 nucleotides match TRBD1. The clonotype was recovered from a young man in good health. Some clones in this sample may be carry-over from other donors' samples. Sequenced material: naive CD4+ T cells from PBMCs. As to subset: CD45RA+ positively selected. CDR3 protein: CAWSQGATNEKLFF. CDR3 coding DNA: TGTGCCTGGAGTCAGGGGGCAACTAATGAAAAACTGTTTTTT.